This is a list of T cell receptor beta chains from one sample in a study of response to subunit inactivated influenza vaccine. One entry per CDR3 protein results from TCRdb running MiXCR on the RT-PCR reads. The sample contains under 200,000 distinct CDR3 sequences, about 11% of which appear only once. The sample consisted of CD8+ T cells sorted from PBMCs, taken about 23 months after vaccination. These TCRs come from a man between 50 and 70 years old who received an inactivated influenza vaccine. CDR3s include the opening cysteine and the closing phenylalanine or tryptophan. A D gene is named only where the DNA matches it firmly. Clone size is given for some rows only: seen once, a few or many times, or a class if the clone is expanded.

CDR3 length,V gene,D gene,J gene,clone size,CDR3 DNA,CDR3 protein
11,TRBV25-1,-,TRBJ1-3,once,TGTGCCAGCAGTGACGGTTTCACCATATATTTT,CASSDGFTIYF
14,TRBV20-1,-,TRBJ1-5,-,TGCAGTGCTAGACATACAGGGTACGGTCAGCCCCAGCATTTT,CSARHTGYGQPQHF
15,TRBV7-9,-,TRBJ1-2,few,TGTGCCAGCATTGGTCTTACCTCAGATCTCTATGGCTACACCTTC,CASIGLTSDLYGYTF
13,TRBV27,TRBD1,TRBJ2-7,few,TGTGCCAGCAGCCCGACAGGGAACCACGAGCAGTACTTC,CASSPTGNHEQYF
14,TRBV7-3,-,TRBJ2-6,few,TGTGCCAGCAGCAAGACCGGGATGGCCAACGTCCTGACTTTC,CASSKTGMANVLTF
12,TRBV7-9,TRBD1,TRBJ2-7,few,TGTGCCAGCAGCTCGACAGGGAACGAGCAGTACTTC,CASSSTGNEQYF
15,TRBV5-1,-,TRBJ2-5,-,TGCGCCAGCAGCCTTACAGGAGGGGGCCTCGGGACCCAGTACTTC,CASSLTGGGLGTQYF
15,TRBV2,-,TRBJ1-2,few,TGTGCCAGCAATGGACCAGAAAGAGCTAACTATGGCTACACCTTC,CASNGPERANYGYTF
15,TRBV7-2,TRBD2,TRBJ2-7,-,TGTGCCAGCAGCTTGATCAGCGGGGGGTCCTACGAGCAGTACTTC,CASSLISGGSYEQYF
14,TRBV19,TRBD1,TRBJ2-1,-,TGTGCCAGTTCGGACAGGGGTGGATACAATGAGCAGTTCTTC,CASSDRGGYNEQFF
16,TRBV9,-,TRBJ2-1,-,TGTGCCAGCAGCACTCGACTAATAGCGAGGAACAATGAGCAGTTCTTC,CASSTRLIARNNEQFF
14,TRBV2,-,TRBJ2-1,few,TGTGCCAGCAGTGTATCAGGGGAAATCTATGAGCAGTTCTTC,CASSVSGEIYEQFF
13,TRBV14,-,TRBJ2-7,few,TGTGCCAGCAGCCTCTTCCAGTCGCACGAGCAGTACTTC,CASSLFQSHEQYF
14,TRBV7-9,TRBD1,TRBJ1-2,-,TGTGCCAGCAGCATAGGACAGGGGGACTATGGCTACACCTTC,CASSIGQGDYGYTF
15,TRBV2,-,TRBJ2-1,few,TGTGCCAGCAGCGCGGTGAAGGGGATCTACAATGAGCAGTTCTTC,CASSAVKGIYNEQFF
11,TRBV10-2,-,TRBJ2-3,many,TGCGCCAGCAGAGGGGCAGATACGCAGTATTTT,CASRGADTQYF
15,TRBV15,-,TRBJ2-1,-,TGTGCCACCAGCAGCTCTGGGACTTCTTACAATGAGCAGTTCTTC,CATSSSGTSYNEQFF
19,TRBV27,TRBD1,TRBJ2-6,-,TGTGCCAGCAGTCTAAACGGGGGACAGGGACTGACTGGGGCCAACGTCCTGACTTTC,CASSLNGGQGLTGANVLTF
13,TRBV12-3/TRBV12-4,-,TRBJ2-7,few,TGTGCCAGTAGAGACGCCAGCTCCTACGAGCAGTACTTC,CASRDASSYEQYF
15,TRBV12-3/TRBV12-4,TRBD2,TRBJ2-1,-,TGTGCCAGCAGTTTAGTGTCTAGCGGAAACAATGAGCAGTTCTTC,CASSLVSSGNNEQFF
18,TRBV20-1,-,TRBJ2-3,-,TGCTGTGTCTCGGGCCAGGCTGGGGGGCTGGGTGGCACAGATACGCAGTATTTT,CCVSGQAGGLGGTDTQYF
15,TRBV5-5,TRBD1,TRBJ2-2,-,TGTGCCAGCAGCTTGGGGACAGGGGTCTCCGGGGAGCTGTTTTTT,CASSLGTGVSGELFF
16,TRBV24-1,TRBD2,TRBJ2-4,-,TGTGCCACCAGTGCCTCGGGACTAGCGGACCGTAATGGGCAGTACTTC,CATSASGLADRNGQYF
15,TRBV5-5,-,TRBJ1-1,-,TGTGCCAGCAGCTTCTACGGGGATGGTAACACTGAAGCTTTCTTT,CASSFYGDGNTEAFF
15,TRBV4-3,-,TRBJ2-5,few,TGCGCCAGCAGCCAAGATGAGGGACTTCAAGAGACCCAGTACTTC,CASSQDEGLQETQYF
16,TRBV10-3,-,TRBJ1-2,-,TGTGCCATCAGTGAGTCGATTTTTGAGCCGATCTATGGCTACACCTTC,CAISESIFEPIYGYTF
15,TRBV6-2/TRBV6-3,TRBD2,TRBJ2-2,-,TGTGCCAGCGGCGCTAGCGGGAGCACCACCGGGGAGCTGTTTTTT,CASGASGSTTGELFF
17,TRBV6-5,TRBD1,TRBJ2-7,few,TGTGCCAGCAGTTACTCGAGTCCTGGGACAGGGTTGTACGAGCAGTACTTC,CASSYSSPGTGLYEQYF